A selection of T cell receptor beta chains follows, all from one sample in a study of T cell repertoires in aging, cancer and after chemotherapy. MiXCR, applied by TCRdb to the multiplex PCR reads, yields one record per CDR3 protein. The data hold 9,000 to 9,500 distinct CDR3 sequences, with approximately 30% observed a single time. The sample taken for sequencing was blood. Receptors originate from a human donor in good health. Each CDR3 is given with its conserved first and last residue. The order of the fields is CDR3 length, J gene, V gene, clone size, D gene, CDR3 DNA, CDR3 protein. The D gene is left open where the match is weak. Rows may omit the clone size; those that give it use once, few, many or a size class.

cdr3_length: 16
j_call: TRBJ2-2
v_call: TRBV12-3/TRBV12-4
clone_size: few
d_call: TRBD1
cdr3_nt: TGTGCCAGCAGGCGAAGTGGGACAGGGACGGTCGGGGAGCTGTTTTTT
cdr3_aa: CASRRSGTGTVGELFF

cdr3_length: 13
j_call: TRBJ1-6
v_call: TRBV5-4
clone_size: -
d_call: -
cdr3_nt: TGTGCCAGCAGCTTGGAGCCTTATTCACCCCTCCACTTT
cdr3_aa: CASSLEPYSPLHF

cdr3_length: 13
j_call: TRBJ2-1
v_call: TRBV5-6
clone_size: -
d_call: -
cdr3_nt: TGTGCCAGCAGCTTGGGTTCCGGGTATGAGCAGTTCTTC
cdr3_aa: CASSLGSGYEQFF

cdr3_length: 13
j_call: TRBJ1-5
v_call: TRBV12-3/TRBV12-4
clone_size: few
d_call: -
cdr3_nt: TGTGCCAGCAGTTTAACCGGCCTCGGGCCCCAGCATTTT
cdr3_aa: CASSLTGLGPQHF

cdr3_length: 15
j_call: TRBJ2-2
v_call: TRBV4-1
clone_size: few
d_call: -
cdr3_nt: TGCGCCAGCAGCCAAGCCCCCCAGAACACCGGGGAGCTGTTTTTT
cdr3_aa: CASSQAPQNTGELFF

cdr3_length: 15
j_call: TRBJ2-3
v_call: TRBV19
clone_size: once
d_call: -
cdr3_nt: TGTGCCAGTAGGAGCAGTAACGGGGCCACAGATACGCAGTATTTT
cdr3_aa: CASRSSNGATDTQYF

cdr3_length: 16
j_call: TRBJ2-7
v_call: TRBV12-3/TRBV12-4
clone_size: once
d_call: -
cdr3_nt: TGTGCCAGCAGTCCTTATGAGGGTTTTAGCTCCTACGAGCAGTACTTC
cdr3_aa: CASSPYEGFSSYEQYF

cdr3_length: 15
j_call: TRBJ1-1
v_call: TRBV28
clone_size: -
d_call: -
cdr3_nt: TGTGCCAGCAGTTTATTAAGTCCCGGGAACACTGAAGCTTTCTTT
cdr3_aa: CASSLLSPGNTEAFF

cdr3_length: 17
j_call: TRBJ2-1
v_call: TRBV6-5
clone_size: few
d_call: TRBD1
cdr3_nt: TGTGCCAGCAGTTATGGGATTACCGGGACAGGGAACAATGAGCAGTTCTTC
cdr3_aa: CASSYGITGTGNNEQFF

cdr3_length: 17
j_call: TRBJ2-5
v_call: TRBV4-2
clone_size: -
d_call: TRBD2
cdr3_nt: TGTGCCAGCAGCCAAGACCCTAGCGGGGGAGGGGAGGAGACCCAGTACTTC
cdr3_aa: CASSQDPSGGGEETQYF

cdr3_length: 16
j_call: TRBJ1-6
v_call: TRBV5-6
clone_size: -
d_call: -
cdr3_nt: TGTGCCAGTAGCTTGGGCGGGGGTTGGTATAATTCACCCCTCCACTTT
cdr3_aa: CASSLGGGWYNSPLHF

cdr3_length: 14
j_call: TRBJ2-1
v_call: TRBV7-2
clone_size: -
d_call: -
cdr3_nt: TGTGCCAGCGCAATAGGGGGGAGCTACAATGAGCAGTTCTTC
cdr3_aa: CASAIGGSYNEQFF

cdr3_length: 14
j_call: TRBJ2-1
v_call: TRBV28
clone_size: -
d_call: TRBD2
cdr3_nt: TGTGCCAGCACCGCCGGGGGGTCCTACAATGAGCAGTTCTTC
cdr3_aa: CASTAGGSYNEQFF

cdr3_length: 15
j_call: TRBJ2-5
v_call: TRBV18
clone_size: -
d_call: -
cdr3_nt: TGTGCCAGCTCACCAAAGTTCCCCGAACAAGAGACCCAGTACTTC
cdr3_aa: CASSPKFPEQETQYF

cdr3_length: 14
j_call: TRBJ1-6
v_call: TRBV10-3
clone_size: few
d_call: TRBD1
cdr3_nt: TGTGCCATCAGTGAGGGACAGGGGGATTCACCCCTCCACTTT
cdr3_aa: CAISEGQGDSPLHF

cdr3_length: 14
j_call: TRBJ2-1
v_call: TRBV29-1
clone_size: few
d_call: -
cdr3_nt: TGCAGCGGGGGTGGGGGAATGTCCTACAATGAGCAGTTCTTC
cdr3_aa: CSGGGGMSYNEQFF

cdr3_length: 14
j_call: TRBJ1-5
v_call: TRBV7-2
clone_size: -
d_call: -
cdr3_nt: TGTGCCAGCAGCTTAGAGGACTGGGGACGGCCCCAGCATTTT
cdr3_aa: CASSLEDWGRPQHF

cdr3_length: 16
j_call: TRBJ1-2
v_call: TRBV7-2
clone_size: few
d_call: -
cdr3_nt: TGTGCCAGCAGCTTAGACTACAGGTCGGAGGGCTATGGCTACACCTTC
cdr3_aa: CASSLDYRSEGYGYTF

cdr3_length: 15
j_call: TRBJ1-2
v_call: TRBV15
clone_size: -
d_call: -
cdr3_nt: TGTGTCACCAGCAGAGTGGGCAGAAGTAACTATGGCTACACCTTC
cdr3_aa: CVTSRVGRSNYGYTF

cdr3_length: 17
j_call: TRBJ2-5
v_call: TRBV4-3
clone_size: -
d_call: TRBD2
cdr3_nt: TGCGCCAGCAGCCAAGATATCGGGGGGGTCTACCAAGAGACCCAGTACTTC
cdr3_aa: CASSQDIGGVYQETQYF

cdr3_length: 14
j_call: TRBJ1-1
v_call: TRBV19
clone_size: -
d_call: -
cdr3_nt: TGTGCCAGTAGTATGTCAGGGTCGAGCACTGAAGCTTTCTTT
cdr3_aa: CASSMSGSSTEAFF

cdr3_length: 14
j_call: TRBJ2-5
v_call: TRBV4-3
clone_size: few
d_call: -
cdr3_nt: TGTGCCAGCAGCTTCTCCGGAGGGGGGGAGACCCAGTACTTC
cdr3_aa: CASSFSGGGETQYF

cdr3_length: 15
j_call: TRBJ2-7
v_call: TRBV4-3
clone_size: few
d_call: -
cdr3_nt: TGCGCCAGCAGCCAAGACGTCCAGGGATCCTACGAGCAGTACTTC
cdr3_aa: CASSQDVQGSYEQYF

cdr3_length: 14
j_call: TRBJ2-1
v_call: TRBV29-1
clone_size: few
d_call: -
cdr3_nt: TGCAGCGTTGAATGGCCGGGCCACTACAATGAGCAGTTCTTC
cdr3_aa: CSVEWPGHYNEQFF

cdr3_length: 14
j_call: TRBJ1-5
v_call: TRBV7-9
clone_size: -
d_call: -
cdr3_nt: TGTGCCAGCAGCTTAGGACAGGAAAATCAGCCCCAGCATTTT
cdr3_aa: CASSLGQENQPQHF

cdr3_length: 15
j_call: TRBJ1-1
v_call: TRBV19
clone_size: -
d_call: -
cdr3_nt: TGTGCCATCAAACGGACGGGTTCCATGAACACTGAAGCTTTCTTT
cdr3_aa: CAIKRTGSMNTEAFF

cdr3_length: 15
j_call: TRBJ2-2
v_call: TRBV12-3/TRBV12-4
clone_size: -
d_call: -
cdr3_nt: TGTGCCAGCAGTTTAGGGGGGAACAGGAACGGGGAGCTGTTTTTT
cdr3_aa: CASSLGGNRNGELFF

cdr3_length: 15
j_call: TRBJ1-3
v_call: TRBV7-9
clone_size: few
d_call: -
cdr3_nt: TGTGCCAGCAGCTTAATGGCCCTCTCTGGAAACACCATATATTTT
cdr3_aa: CASSLMALSGNTIYF

cdr3_length: 13
j_call: TRBJ2-3
v_call: TRBV27
clone_size: few
d_call: -
cdr3_nt: TGTGCCAGCAGTTTATCGAATCCAGATACGCAGTATTTT
cdr3_aa: CASSLSNPDTQYF

cdr3_length: 19
j_call: TRBJ1-3
v_call: TRBV25-1
clone_size: few
d_call: TRBD1
cdr3_nt: TGTGCCAGCAGTGACTACCCCGGGACAGGCGGCACCGCTGGAAACACCATATATTTT
cdr3_aa: CASSDYPGTGGTAGNTIYF

cdr3_length: 14
j_call: TRBJ2-1
v_call: TRBV7-6
clone_size: -
d_call: -
cdr3_nt: TGTGCCAGCAGCTTAGCGGGGATCTACAATGAGCAGTTCTTC
cdr3_aa: CASSLAGIYNEQFF

cdr3_length: 15
j_call: TRBJ2-2
v_call: TRBV27
clone_size: -
d_call: -
cdr3_nt: TGTGCCAGCAGTTTATCGGGGGCAGGCACCGGGGAGCTGTTTTTT
cdr3_aa: CASSLSGAGTGELFF

cdr3_length: 13
j_call: TRBJ2-3
v_call: TRBV18
clone_size: few
d_call: -
cdr3_nt: TGTGCCAGCTCAGGGGCTAGCACAGATACGCAGTATTTT
cdr3_aa: CASSGASTDTQYF

cdr3_length: 14
j_call: TRBJ1-2
v_call: TRBV18
clone_size: few
d_call: TRBD1
cdr3_nt: TGTGCCAGCTCACCAGTCGGGACAGGTGATGGCTACACCTTC
cdr3_aa: CASSPVGTGDGYTF

cdr3_length: 16
j_call: TRBJ2-7
v_call: TRBV6-5
clone_size: few
d_call: -
cdr3_nt: TGTGCCAGCAGTTACTCTGCGACGGGGGAGGTCTACGAGCAGTACTTC
cdr3_aa: CASSYSATGEVYEQYF

cdr3_length: 15
j_call: TRBJ2-6
v_call: TRBV6-1
clone_size: large
d_call: -
cdr3_nt: TGTGCCAGCAGTGAAGACAGCTCTGGGGCCAACGTCCTGACTTTC
cdr3_aa: CASSEDSSGANVLTF

cdr3_length: 15
j_call: TRBJ2-7
v_call: TRBV27
clone_size: few
d_call: -
cdr3_nt: TGTGCCAGCAGTACTTCCCCGGACATGGTAGACGAGCAGTACTTC
cdr3_aa: CASSTSPDMVDEQYF

cdr3_length: 14
j_call: TRBJ2-3
v_call: TRBV27
clone_size: few
d_call: -
cdr3_nt: TGTGCCAGCAGTTTGTCAACGGGGGCAGATACGCAGTATTTT
cdr3_aa: CASSLSTGADTQYF

cdr3_length: 14
j_call: TRBJ2-3
v_call: TRBV7-3
clone_size: -
d_call: -
cdr3_nt: TGTGCCAGCAGCTTAAGCAGGGGGGAAGATACGCAGTATTTT
cdr3_aa: CASSLSRGEDTQYF

cdr3_length: 12
j_call: TRBJ2-5
v_call: TRBV6-6
clone_size: -
d_call: -
cdr3_nt: TGTGCCAGCAGTTCGTCGCTAGAGACCCAGTACTTC
cdr3_aa: CASSSSLETQYF

cdr3_length: 14
j_call: TRBJ2-2
v_call: TRBV6-8
clone_size: -
d_call: -
cdr3_nt: TGTGCCAGCAGTTACGAAGGCTGCACCGGGGAGCTGTTTTTT
cdr3_aa: CASSYEGCTGELFF

cdr3_length: 16
j_call: TRBJ1-3
v_call: TRBV5-4
clone_size: -
d_call: TRBD1
cdr3_nt: TGTGCCAGCAGCTTACGGACAGGAGAGACTGGAAACACCATATATTTT
cdr3_aa: CASSLRTGETGNTIYF

cdr3_length: 15
j_call: TRBJ1-1
v_call: TRBV6-2/TRBV6-3
clone_size: few
d_call: -
cdr3_nt: TGTGCCAGCTCGCGGCCTTCCAAGGTAAACACTGAAGCTTTCTTT
cdr3_aa: CASSRPSKVNTEAFF

cdr3_length: 14
j_call: TRBJ1-2
v_call: TRBV7-2
clone_size: -
d_call: -
cdr3_nt: TGTGCCAGCAGCTCCCGGACTAGCGGGGGGTTCATCGACTTC
cdr3_aa: CASSSRTSGGFIDF

cdr3_length: 12
j_call: TRBJ2-1
v_call: TRBV5-4
clone_size: once
d_call: -
cdr3_nt: TGTGCCAGCAGCTTGGGCCACAATGAGCAGTTCTTC
cdr3_aa: CASSLGHNEQFF

cdr3_length: 17
j_call: TRBJ2-7
v_call: TRBV20-1
clone_size: -
d_call: TRBD2
cdr3_nt: TGCAGTGCTTGGGGGCTAGCGGGGGGGGCGGGGAAGAACGAGCAGTACTTC
cdr3_aa: CSAWGLAGGAGKNEQYF

cdr3_length: 15
j_call: TRBJ2-6
v_call: TRBV12-3/TRBV12-4
clone_size: few
d_call: -
cdr3_nt: TGTGCCAGCAGTGCTAGGTCCTCTGGGGCCAACGTCCTGACTTTC
cdr3_aa: CASSARSSGANVLTF

cdr3_length: 15
j_call: TRBJ2-5
v_call: TRBV19
clone_size: -
d_call: -
cdr3_nt: TGTGCCAGTGATCAGGGATGGGGGCACCAAGAGACCCAGTACTTC
cdr3_aa: CASDQGWGHQETQYF

cdr3_length: 15
j_call: TRBJ1-2
v_call: TRBV4-3
clone_size: medium-sized
d_call: -
cdr3_nt: TGCGCCAGCAGCCAAGATGTCCCCGGGATCTATGGCTACACCTTC
cdr3_aa: CASSQDVPGIYGYTF

cdr3_length: 16
j_call: TRBJ2-1
v_call: TRBV11-2
clone_size: -
d_call: TRBD1
cdr3_nt: TGTGCCAGCAGCCGCACCGGGACAGGGTACTACAATGAGCAGTTCTTC
cdr3_aa: CASSRTGTGYYNEQFF

cdr3_length: 16
j_call: TRBJ1-5
v_call: TRBV15
clone_size: -
d_call: TRBD1
cdr3_nt: TGTGCCACCAGGGAAGACAGGGGGCATAGAAGTCGGCCCCAGCATTTT
cdr3_aa: CATREDRGHRSRPQHF

cdr3_length: 13
j_call: TRBJ1-5
v_call: TRBV20-1
clone_size: few
d_call: -
cdr3_nt: TGCAGTGCTAGAGTTGGGAGCAATCAGCCCCAGCATTTT
cdr3_aa: CSARVGSNQPQHF

cdr3_length: 14
j_call: TRBJ1-1
v_call: TRBV7-9
clone_size: few
d_call: -
cdr3_nt: TGTGCCAGCACCGTTGTAGGGGGGGTCACTGAAGCTTTCTTT
cdr3_aa: CASTVVGGVTEAFF

cdr3_length: 18
j_call: TRBJ2-4
v_call: TRBV5-3
clone_size: -
d_call: -
cdr3_nt: TGTGCCAGCAGCTTGAGGGGTTTATGGAAGAACCCCAAAAACATTCAGTACTTC
cdr3_aa: CASSLRGLWKNPKNIQYF

cdr3_length: 15
j_call: TRBJ2-1
v_call: TRBV6-4
clone_size: -
d_call: TRBD2
cdr3_nt: TGTGCCAGCAGTGGACTAGCGGGGGCCTACAATGAGCAGTTCTTC
cdr3_aa: CASSGLAGAYNEQFF